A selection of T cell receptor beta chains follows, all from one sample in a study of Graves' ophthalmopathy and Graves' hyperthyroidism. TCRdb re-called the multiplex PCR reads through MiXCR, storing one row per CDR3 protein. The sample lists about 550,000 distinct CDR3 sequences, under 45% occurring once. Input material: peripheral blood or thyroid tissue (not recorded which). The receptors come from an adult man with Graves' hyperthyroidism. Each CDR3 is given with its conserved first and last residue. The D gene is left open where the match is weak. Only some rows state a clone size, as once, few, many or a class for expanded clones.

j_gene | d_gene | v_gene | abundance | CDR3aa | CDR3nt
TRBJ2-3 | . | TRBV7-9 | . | CASSQGGGVSTDTQYF | TGTGCCAGCAGCCAAGGGGGCGGGGTAAGCACAGATACGCAGTATTTT
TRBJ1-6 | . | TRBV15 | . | CATSSLRNSPLHF | TGTGCCACCAGCAGTTTGCGTAATTCACCCCTCCACTTT
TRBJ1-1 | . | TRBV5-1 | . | CASSQSRGTGTEAFF | TGCGCCAGCAGCCAATCAAGAGGGACCGGCACTGAAGCTTTCTTT
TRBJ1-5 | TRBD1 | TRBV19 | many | CASSRRDRGLGQPQHF | TGTGCCAGTAGTCGTCGGGACAGGGGGCTAGGGCAGCCCCAGCATTTT
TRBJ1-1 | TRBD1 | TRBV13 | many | CASSPSYRGSAEAFF | TGTGCCAGCAGTCCATCTTACAGGGGAAGCGCTGAAGCTTTCTTT
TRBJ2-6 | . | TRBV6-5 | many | CASSYPHTGIPGANVLTF | TGTGCCAGCAGTTACCCGCACACAGGGATACCCGGGGCCAACGTCCTGACTTTC
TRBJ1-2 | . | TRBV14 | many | CASSQGPNYYGYTF | TGTGCCAGCAGCCAAGGTCCCAACTACTATGGCTACACCTTC
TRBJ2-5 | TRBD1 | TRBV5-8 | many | CASSHDRGKETQYF | TGTGCCAGCAGCCACGACAGGGGGAAAGAGACCCAGTACTTC
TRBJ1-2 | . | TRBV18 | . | CASSPLGPPTGGYTF | TGTGCCAGCTCACCACTAGGGCCCCCGACGGGGGGCTACACCTTC
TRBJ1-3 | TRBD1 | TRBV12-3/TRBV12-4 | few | CASSTTGAIDGNTIYF | TGTGCCAGCAGCACGACAGGGGCGATTGATGGAAACACCATATATTTT